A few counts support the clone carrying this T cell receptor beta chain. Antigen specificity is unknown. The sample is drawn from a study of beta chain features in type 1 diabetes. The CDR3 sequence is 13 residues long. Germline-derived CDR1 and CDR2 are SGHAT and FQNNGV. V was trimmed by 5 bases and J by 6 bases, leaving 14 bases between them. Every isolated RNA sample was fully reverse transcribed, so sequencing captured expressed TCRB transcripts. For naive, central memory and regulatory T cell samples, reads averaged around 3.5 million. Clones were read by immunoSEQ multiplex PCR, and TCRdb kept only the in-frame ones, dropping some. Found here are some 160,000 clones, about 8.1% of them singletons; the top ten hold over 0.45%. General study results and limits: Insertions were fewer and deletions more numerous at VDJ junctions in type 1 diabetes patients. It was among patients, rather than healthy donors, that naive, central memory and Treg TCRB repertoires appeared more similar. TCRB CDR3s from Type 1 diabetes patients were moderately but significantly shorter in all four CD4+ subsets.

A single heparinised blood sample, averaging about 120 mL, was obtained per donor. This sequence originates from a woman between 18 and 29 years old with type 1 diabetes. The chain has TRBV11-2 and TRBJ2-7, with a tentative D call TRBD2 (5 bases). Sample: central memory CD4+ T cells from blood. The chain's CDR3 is CASSASSEGEQYF. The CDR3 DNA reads TGTGCCAGCAGCGCCTCCTCTGAGGGCGAGCAGTACTTC.